Each of the 26 T cell receptor beta chains below was sequenced from the same sample in a study of low-dose radiotherapy and immunotherapy resistance in tumors. TRAV- and TRBV-specific primers primed first-strand cDNA, covering alpha and beta chains. A constant-region primer paired with the V-primer adapter amplified TCRs over about 19 PCR cycles. A single record per CDR3 protein comes from TCRdb applying MiXCR to the reads. The repertoire holds about 80,000 distinct CDR3 sequences, with about a sixth as singletons. Indicated time point: after trial treatment. Treatment noted: LDRT plus nivolumab, ipilimumab, low-dose cyclophosphamide and aspirin (RACIN trial). The input for sequencing was PBMCs, taken after low-dose radiotherapy plus immunotherapy. These receptors all come from a male donor with prostate cancer.

CDR3 residues: CAISQGTKNIQYF. CDR3 in DNA: TGTGCCATCAGTCAGGGGACCAAAAACATTCAGTACTTC. The V gene is TRBV10-3, the J gene TRBJ2-4; D perhaps matches TRBD1 (6 bases). Germline values: CDR1 ENHRY, CDR2 SYGVKD. The ends were cut back, 5 bases at V and 2 bases at J, with 7 bases in the middle. CDR3 length: 13 amino acids.

This clonotype was found many times. The chain has TRBV7-9 and TRBJ2-2; TRBD2 might be the D (6 bases). There are 16 residues in the CDR3. The germline V gene has CDR1 SEHNR and CDR2 FQNEAQ (reference sequence). V shed 5 bases and J shed 7 bases, with 20 bases lying between them. CDR3 region: CASSRGGALRGGELFF. Here the CDR3 DNA reads TGTGCCAGCAGCCGAGGAGGGGCTTTACGGGGCGGGGAGCTGTTTTTT.

This clonotype was counted many times. The chain uses TRBV12-3 or TRBV12-4 and TRBJ2-2; no clear D gene. Between the trimmed V and J ends, which lost 5 bases and 6 bases, there was a span of 10 bases. This CDR3 region has 13 residues. CDR3 sequence: CASSTLRAGELFF. The DNA for the CDR3 is TGTGCCAGCAGTACCCTAAGGGCCGGGGAGCTGTTTTTT.

This clonotype was seen many times. This chain uses TRBV25-1 with TRBJ2-7; TRBD1 or TRBD2 may be the D gene (6 bases each). Germline CDR1 is MGHDK and CDR2 is SYGVNS. The CDR3 is 14 residues long. Trimming stripped 5 bases from V and 5 bases from J, with 16 bases between. The CDR3 is CASSKYRDLDEQYF. The CDR3 DNA reads TGTGCCAGCAGTAAGTACAGGGACTTGGACGAGCAGTACTTC.

Concerning this clonotype itself: This likely came from a read error, as a far larger clone is one base away. The conserved closing phenylalanine or tryptophan is absent in this CDR3, likely reflecting a read error. The chain uses TRBV9 and TRBJ2-2; either TRBD1 or TRBD2 may fit D (5 bases each). The germline V and J ends were trimmed by 5 bases and 1 base, with 9 bases remaining between them. The CDR3 runs 14 residues. Germline V gene data show CDR1 as SGDLS and CDR2 as YYNGEE. The CDR3 protein is CASRPGRNTGELFL. In DNA form, the CDR3 reads TGTGCCAGCAGGCCAGGGAGGAACACCGGGGAGCTGTTTTTG.

This clonotype was picked up many times. The V and J genes are TRBV12-3 or TRBV12-4 and TRBJ2-7; no clear D. The CDR3 sequence is 13 residues long. The ends were cut back, 6 bases at V and 2 bases at J, with 11 bases in the middle. This CDR3 is CASRPDRTYEQYF. Written as DNA, the CDR3 is TGTGCCAGCAGACCGGATAGAACCTACGAGCAGTACTTC.

This clonotype showed up many times. The gene calls are TRBV7-3 and TRBJ1-1; no clear D gene. Trimming removed 3 bases at V and 1 base at J, with 12 bases between. Per the germline V gene, CDR1 is SGHTA and CDR2 is FQGTGA. The CDR3 runs to 15 residues. CDR3 protein: CASSFASSGNTEAFF. In DNA form, the CDR3 reads TGTGCCAGCAGCTTCGCTAGTTCCGGGAACACTGAAGCTTTCTTT.

This clonotype was detected many times. The gene calls are TRBV3-1 and TRBJ1-1; D is ambiguous. V shed 4 bases and J shed 3 bases, with 12 bases lying between them. CDR3 length equals 14 residues. Germline CDR1 LGHDT, CDR2 YNNKEL (reference sequence). The CDR3 reads CASSPAVSDTEAFF. The CDR3 bases are TGTGCCAGCAGCCCCGCTGTATCGGACACTGAAGCTTTCTTT. Looking up the rest from reference TRBV3-1 and TRBJ1-1 gives the full variable domain: DTAVSQTPKYLVTQMGNDKSIKCEQNLGHDTMYWYKQDSKKFLKIMFSYNNKELIINETVPNRFSPKSPDKAHLNLHINSLELGDSAVYFCASSPAVSDTEAFFGQGTRLTVV.

This clonotype was counted many times. This chain connects TRBV30 to TRBJ2-7; the D is unclear. V lost 3 bases to trimming and J lost 4 bases, with 13 bases between them. CDR1 and CDR2 from the germline V gene are GTSNPN and SVGIG (reference sequence). The length of the CDR3 is 13 residues. In DNA form, the CDR3 reads TGTGCCTGGAGCGAAACGGTGGGATACGAGCAGTACTTC. Amino acids: CAWSETVGYEQYF.

This clonotype was counted ten times or more. CDR3 amino acids: CASSPDRAAEAFF. The CDR3 DNA reads as TGTGCCAGCTCGCCCGACAGGGCCGCTGAAGCTTTCTTT. The gene calls are TRBV18 and TRBJ1-1; 7 bases match TRBD1. Losses at the gene ends were 6 bases for V and 6 bases for J; bases not matched to a gene: 7. CDR1 and CDR2 (germline): KGHSH, LQKENI. This CDR3 is built from 13 residues.

This clonotype was seen ten or more times. The chain employs TRBV4-1 and TRBJ2-2, with 9 nucleotides matching TRBD2. The trim removed 1 base at V and 7 bases at J, leaving 10 bases unmatched. The CDR3 length is 17 residues. Germline V gene sequence: CDR1 MGHRA, CDR2 YSYEKL. CDR3 protein: CASSQGLASGKGGELFF. In DNA, the CDR3 is TGCGCCAGCAGCCAAGGGTTGGCTAGCGGGAAGGGCGGGGAGCTGTTTTTT.

There are a few counts of this clonotype. It is unclear where the CDR3 begins or ends on the DNA, so no DNA is shown, and the CDR3 is as TCRdb lists it. The chain recombines TRBV4-1 with TRBJ2-2; the D segment call TRBD2 is taken from the table without a DNA check. Ends included, the CDR3 has 18 residues. In germline, CDR1 is MGHRA, CDR2 YSYEKL. CDR3 residues: CASSQVVSRGGELFFFFF.

Ten or more counts support this clonotype. The chain joins TRBV4-1 to TRBJ1-4, with D unresolved. Germline V gene sequence: CDR1 MGHRA, CDR2 YSYEKL. This CDR3 is 14 amino acids long. V gave up 3 bases and J gave up 4 bases, with 9 bases separating them. CDR3 coding DNA: TGCGCCAGCAGCCATCGGTCCGATAATGAAAAACTGTTTTTT. This codes for CASSHRSDNEKLFF.

The chain links TRBV18 to TRBJ2-5; D is unclear. Trimming pared 1 base from V and 1 base from J, leaving 13 bases between. The CDR3 covers 16 residues. The germline V gene encodes CDR1 KGHSH and CDR2 LQKENI. CDR3 region: CASSPRVMTVQETQYF. CDR3 in DNA: TGTGCCAGCTCACCACGGGTGATGACTGTCCAAGAGACCCAGTACTTC. The variable domain in full, with the rest retrieved from reference TRBV18 and TRBJ2-5, is NAGVMQNPRHLVRRRGQEARLRCSPMKGHSHVYWYRQLPEEGLKFMVYLQKENIIDESGMPKERFSAEFPKEGPSILRIQQVVRGDSAAYFCASSPRVMTVQETQYFGPGTRLLVL.

Turning to this clonotype: One base separates it from a far larger clone, so it is likely a read error. V and J are TRBV19 and TRBJ2-3; 12 nucleotides line up with TRBD1. This CDR3 contains 16 residues. Germline lookup yields CDR1 LNHDA and CDR2 SQIVND (reference sequence). J was trimmed by 7 bases and V by 9 bases; bases with no gene match: 14. The CDR3 nucleotides read TGTGCCAGCAGCCTGGGAGGGACAGGGGGCGCGAATACGCAGTATTTT. Translating it yields CASSLGGTGGANTQYF.

This clonotype was observed many times. The rearrangement joins TRBV11-2 to TRBJ2-5, with a possible D match to TRBD1 (5 bases). V was trimmed by 5 bases and J by 5 bases, leaving 12 bases between them. The CDR3 has 13 residues. Germline V gene sequence: CDR1 SGHAT, CDR2 FQNNGV. For the CDR3, the DNA is TGTGCCAGCAGCCTCAGGGTTGGCGAGACCCAGTACTTC. Its protein product is CASSLRVGETQYF.

The chain joins TRBV19 to TRBJ1-5; D possibly corresponds to TRBD1 (5 bases). The CDR3 has 15 residues. Trimming pared 5 bases from V and 0 bases from J, leaving 11 bases between. The germline V gene encodes CDR1 LNHDA and CDR2 SQIVND (reference sequence). CDR3 sequence reads: CASSVGRSSNQPQHF. The CDR3 DNA is TGTGCCAGTAGTGTGGGACGGAGTAGCAATCAGCCCCAGCATTTT.

Of note for this clonotype: A far larger clone is one base from this, pointing to a likely read error. The chain joins TRBV6-5 to TRBJ2-7; 8 bases are a match to TRBD1. The ends lost 7 bases at V and 7 bases at J; junction bases unmatched: 18. Germline values: CDR1 MNHEY, CDR2 SVGAGI. The CDR3 has 16 residues. The CDR3, as DNA: TGTGCCAGCACCCCTAGTGGACAGGGTGGTTGGAATGAGCAGTACTTC. It codes for CASTPSGQGGWNEQYF.

This clonotype was seen many times. The V and J genes are TRBV20-1 and TRBJ2-7; D assignment may be TRBD1 or TRBD2 (5 bases each). Trimming stripped 6 bases from V and 3 bases from J, with 9 bases between. The germline V gene has CDR1 DFQATT and CDR2 SNEGSKA (reference sequence). The CDR3 has 11 amino acids. CDR3 sequence: CSAGDVYEQYF. CDR3 coding DNA: TGCAGTGCCGGGGACGTCTACGAGCAGTACTTC.

The J gene is TRBJ1-1, the V gene TRBV29-1; no firm D call. The CDR3 is 12 amino acids. V was shortened by 3 bases and J by 1 base, with 6 bases between the two germline ends. Germline CDR1 and CDR2: SQVTM and ANQGSEA. The CDR3 loop reads CSVERQNTEAFF. The CDR3 coding sequence is TGCAGCGTTGAGCGTCAGAACACTGAAGCTTTCTTT. Looking up the rest from reference TRBV29-1 and TRBJ1-1 gives the full variable domain: SAVISQKPSRDICQRGTSLTIQCQVDSQVTMMFWYRQQPGQSLTLIATANQGSEATYESGFVIDKFPISRPNLTFSTLTVSNMSPEDSSIYLCSVERQNTEAFFGQGTRLTVV.

This clonotype was seen at least ten times. This chain joins TRBV28 and TRBJ2-1, with 7 nucleotides matching TRBD2. The germline V gene has CDR1 MDHEN and CDR2 SYDVKM. The CDR3 is 14 residues long. J gave up 0 bases and V 11 bases, and 7 bases lay outside the gene matches. CDR3 amino acids: CASRGRASYNEQFF. DNA for the CDR3: TGTGCCTCGAGAGGGAGGGCCTCCTACAATGAGCAGTTCTTC.

This clonotype was recorded many times. This rearrangement joins TRBV28 to TRBJ2-1; 7 nucleotides align to TRBD2. Germline V CDR1 and CDR2: MDHEN, SYDVKM. The CDR3 runs 15 residues. Unmatched junction bases numbered 12, after V lost 4 bases and J lost 9 bases. The CDR3 loop reads CASSSVTSPGTEQFF. The CDR3 DNA follows: TGTGCCAGCAGTTCCGTGACTAGCCCCGGCACTGAGCAGTTCTTC.

This clonotype was observed many times. V and J are TRBV28 and TRBJ2-1; D is ambiguous. Germline loops: CDR1 MDHEN, CDR2 SYDVKM. The V gene lost 4 bases and the J gene lost 6 bases, with 13 bases spanning the gap. The CDR3 has 14 amino acids. CDR3 nucleotide sequence: TGTGCCAGCAGTTCCGGGTTTCAAACCAATGAGCAGTTCTTC. Residues: CASSSGFQTNEQFF.

The chain combines TRBV6-1 with TRBJ2-3; 10 nucleotides align to TRBD2. Looked up from germline, CDR1 is MNHNS and CDR2 is SASEGT. The CDR3 has 16 residues. Trimming cost V 5 bases and J 3 bases; bases outside gene matches: 8. CDR3 residues: CASSREAGGPTDTQYF. The CDR3 region has the DNA TGTGCCAGCAGTCGAGAAGCGGGAGGGCCAACAGATACGCAGTATTTT.

This clonotype has ten or more counts. The CDR3 DNA sequence: TGTGCCATCAGTGACCCGGGTGGGGGGCCTAGCAATCAGCCCCAGCATTTT. Its protein product is CAISDPGGGPSNQPQHF. The V and J genes are TRBV10-3 and TRBJ1-5; TRBD1 might be the D (6 bases). Trimming pared 3 bases from V and 0 bases from J, leaving 15 bases between. Germline V gene lookup returns CDR1 ENHRY and CDR2 SYGVKD. The CDR3 sequence is 17 residues long.

This clonotype has a handful of counts. The rearrangement links TRBV7-2 to TRBJ2-1; D may be TRBD2 (5 bases). The CDR3 has 16 residues. Germline CDR1 SGHTA, CDR2 FQGNSA. With 6 bases removed from V and 5 bases from J, the gap between germline ends came to 20 bases. The CDR3 reads CASSRITRRLDNEQFF. The DNA of the CDR3 is TGTGCCAGCAGTCGGATTACTAGGAGGTTGGACAATGAGCAGTTCTTC.